This is a list of T cell receptor beta chains from one sample in a study of T cell repertoires in cytomegalovirus infection. No antigens are known for them. TCRdb redid the calling of the reads with MiXCR, one entry per CDR3 protein. Of some 900,000 distinct CDR3 sequences in the sample, approximately 29% were seen once. The material sequenced was cultured CD8+ T cells from PBMCs, taken from culture after CMV antigen stimulation. These receptors were taken from a human donor in good health (CMV status not recorded). Some clones in this sample may be carry-over from other donors' samples. The CDR3 runs from the conserved cysteine through the conserved F or W. Fields, in order: clone size, V gene, D gene, J gene, CDR3 DNA, CDR3 protein. The D gene is left open where the match is weak. The listing skips clone size in some rows; elsewhere it reads once, few, many or a size class.

>many|TRBV11-3|TRBD2|TRBJ2-1
TGTGCCAGCAGCTCGGCACCTAGCGGGGGGTCCCTCAATGAGCAGTTCTTC
CASSSAPSGGSLNEQFF
>-|TRBV6-5|TRBD1|TRBJ1-1
TGTGCCAGCAGCGCTACAGGGGCCCACACTGAAGCTTTCTTT
CASSATGAHTEAFF
>-|TRBV11-2|-|TRBJ1-3
TGTGCCAGGAGCCTGGGTGCCGCCTCTGGAAACACCATATATTTT
CARSLGAASGNTIYF
>-|TRBV12-3/TRBV12-4|TRBD1|TRBJ2-7
TGTGCCAGCAGTTCCCCGGACAGGGGCTACGAGCAGTACTTC
CASSSPDRGYEQYF
>-|TRBV6-6|-|TRBJ2-5
TGTGCCAGTCTTCAACCCGGGACACCCAGTCGGGAGACCCAGTACTTC
CASLQPGTPSRETQYF
>few|TRBV18|-|TRBJ1-1
TGTGCCAGCTCTCCCAGGGCAGGGGCGAACACTGAAGCTTTCTTT
CASSPRAGANTEAFF
>few|TRBV12-3/TRBV12-4|-|TRBJ2-5
TGTGCCAGCAGTGCGACACAGCGTGGGGAAGAGACCCAGTACTTC
CASSATQRGEETQYF
>-|TRBV27|-|TRBJ2-2
TGTGCCAACAGTTTATTAACCGGGGAGCTGTTTTTT
CANSLLTGELFF
>few|TRBV11-2|-|TRBJ1-6
TGTGCCAGCAGCCCTTGGACAACTAGCAATTCACCCCTCCACTTT
CASSPWTTSNSPLHF
>-|TRBV7-6|-|TRBJ2-1
TGTGCCAGCAGCCCTACGGCCAAATACAATGAGCAGTTCTTC
CASSPTAKYNEQFF
>-|TRBV10-3|-|TRBJ2-3
TGTGCCATCAGTGAGTTTAGCGACGCCACAAGGCAGGATACGCAGTATTTT
CAISEFSDATRQDTQYF
>once|TRBV12-3/TRBV12-4|-|TRBJ1-5
TGTGCCAGCAGTCCGGGAGCCGGACCATCCCAGCATTTT
CASSPGAGPSQHF
>once|TRBV6-1|-|TRBJ1-1
TGTGCCACTGACAGTATGAACACTGAAGCTTTCTTT
CATDSMNTEAFF
>-|TRBV2|-|TRBJ2-7
TGTGCCAGCAAGACAGGAGGCTACGAGCAGTACTTC
CASKTGGYEQYF
>few|TRBV6-6|TRBD1|TRBJ1-2
TGTGCCAGCACCAGCGACAGGGAAAGAGTTAGCTATGGCTACACCTTC
CASTSDRERVSYGYTF
>many|TRBV7-9|TRBD1|TRBJ1-1
TGTGCCAGCAAGCCAGGGGGCAGGACTGAAGCTTTCTTT
CASKPGGRTEAFF
>-|TRBV5-1|TRBD2|TRBJ2-3
TGCGCCAGCAGCTCTTCAGGACTAGCGGGGAGCACAGATACGCAGTATTTT
CASSSSGLAGSTDTQYF
>-|TRBV27|-|TRBJ1-6
TGTGCCAGCAGGGGACTCACTTCGGGAGAGGGTTCGTTCTATAATTCACCCCTCCACTTT
CASRGLTSGEGSFYNSPLHF
>few|TRBV7-9|TRBD1|TRBJ2-1
TGTGCCAGCAGCCCCGACAGGGACCACAATGAGCAGTTCTTC
CASSPDRDHNEQFF
>once|TRBV5-8|TRBD1|TRBJ1-6
TGTGCCAGCAGCAAAGGGACAGGGCCTAGTGGTGGATCACCCCTCCACTTT
CASSKGTGPSGGSPLHF
>few|TRBV7-9|-|TRBJ1-1
TGTGCCAGCAGCCCTTCAGGGGTCCACACTGAAGCTTTCTTT
CASSPSGVHTEAFF
>-|TRBV27|-|TRBJ1-2
TGTGCCAGCAGGGACGGCTGGGGCTACACCTTC
CASRDGWGYTF
>many|TRBV7-9|-|TRBJ1-2
TGTGCCAGCAGGGACAGCGAAAGGACTTATGGCTACACCTTC
CASRDSERTYGYTF
>-|TRBV7-9|-|TRBJ1-5
TGTGCCAGCAGCTTAGGGACGAATAGCAATCAGCCCCAGCATTTT
CASSLGTNSNQPQHF
>-|TRBV7-2|-|TRBJ1-5
TGTGCCAGCAGCCGGACAACTGGTAGCAATCAGCCCCAGCATTTT
CASSRTTGSNQPQHF
>-|TRBV4-1|-|TRBJ1-1
TGCGCCAGCAGCCCAAACACACAGGGGAACACTGAAGCTTTCTTT
CASSPNTQGNTEAFF
>-|TRBV4-1|-|TRBJ1-1
TGCGCCAGCAGCCAGTCCCTTAGGGACGACACTGAAGCTTTCTTT
CASSQSLRDDTEAFF
>-|TRBV4-1|-|TRBJ1-4
TGCGCCAGCAGCCAAGATCTACCCCCTCTGGGTGAAAAACTGTTTTTT
CASSQDLPPLGEKLFF
>-|TRBV19|-|TRBJ2-6
TGTGCCAGTAGTCCTCCCCCGGCCCTTGCTGGGGCCAACGTCCTGACTTTC
CASSPPPALAGANVLTF
>few|TRBV2|TRBD1|TRBJ2-1
TGTGCCAGCAGGGCCGGGACAGACACCTACAATGAGCAGTTCTTC
CASRAGTDTYNEQFF
>-|TRBV4-3|-|TRBJ2-5
TGCGCCAGCAGCCAAGAACGAGCGTACCAAGAGACCCAGTACTTC
CASSQERAYQETQYF
>-|TRBV5-5|TRBD1|TRBJ2-2
TGTGCCAGCAGCCCCGGACAGGCTATCACCGGGGAGCTGTTTTTT
CASSPGQAITGELFF
>-|TRBV11-3|-|TRBJ2-3
TGTGCCAGCAGCGAGTGGGGCGAATTGTCAGATACGCAGTATTTT
CASSEWGELSDTQYF
>few|TRBV6-1|TRBD1|TRBJ1-2
TGTGCCAGCACCGACAGGACAGGGCATGGCTACACCTTC
CASTDRTGHGYTF
>-|TRBV2|-|TRBJ2-7
TGTGCCAGCAGTGTAATTGGCGGGGACTACGAGCAGTACTTC
CASSVIGGDYEQYF
>few|TRBV7-9|-|TRBJ1-1
TGTGCCAGCAGCCCGAAGACACCCGGAGGGGACACTGAAGCTTTCTTT
CASSPKTPGGDTEAFF
>-|TRBV6-1|-|TRBJ2-7
TGTGCCAGCAGTTACCGATATCTCGAGCAGTACTTC
CASSYRYLEQYF
>few|TRBV5-8|-|TRBJ1-2
TGTGCCAGCAGCTTGACGACAGAAGACTACACCTTC
CASSLTTEDYTF
>-|TRBV12-3/TRBV12-4|-|TRBJ2-2
TGTGCCAGCAGTCAAATACAGGGAGGGACCGGGGAGCTGTTTTTT
CASSQIQGGTGELFF
>-|TRBV11-2|TRBD1|TRBJ2-1
TGTGCCGGCAGCTTAGACCGGACAGGCGATCCTAGCTCCTACAATGAGCAGTTCTTC
CAGSLDRTGDPSSYNEQFF
>-|TRBV6-6|-|TRBJ2-7
TGTGCCAGCACCGACCAGGACAGCCTTCCCTACGAGCAGTACTTC
CASTDQDSLPYEQYF
>few|TRBV7-9|-|TRBJ2-7
TGTGCCAGCAGCAGGACAGACTACGAGCAGTACTTC
CASSRTDYEQYF
>-|TRBV2|-|TRBJ2-2
TGTGCCAGCAGTGAAGACGTAGGCACCGGGGAGCTGTTTTTT
CASSEDVGTGELFF
>-|TRBV5-1|TRBD1|TRBJ1-1
TGCGCCAGCAGGGGACAGGGGGAAACTGAAGCTTTCTTT
CASRGQGETEAFF
>-|TRBV7-6|-|TRBJ2-6
TGTGCCAGCAGCTTAGTAGCGAGCTCTGGGGCCAACGTCCTGACTTTC
CASSLVASSGANVLTF
>-|TRBV7-2|-|TRBJ1-1
TGTGCCAGCAGCTTAGTCACGAGCCCGAACACTGAAGCTTTCTTT
CASSLVTSPNTEAFF
>-|TRBV7-2|TRBD2|TRBJ2-1
TGTGCCAGCAGCTGGGGGGGGGATCTATTGAATGAGCAGTTCTTC
CASSWGGDLLNEQFF
>-|TRBV19|-|TRBJ2-3
TGTGCCAGTAGTATGGGCAGGATTCGGACAGATACGCAGTATTTT
CASSMGRIRTDTQYF
>few|TRBV7-9|-|TRBJ1-2
TGTGCCAGCAGCGCAGCGACATGGGCTAACTATGGCTACACCTTC
CASSAATWANYGYTF
>few|TRBV5-6|-|TRBJ1-5
TGTGCCAGCAGCTTTAACAGGGATTGGCAGCCCCAGCATTTT
CASSFNRDWQPQHF
>many|TRBV7-8|-|TRBJ2-3
TGTGCCAGCAGCTTAGGTCGGGGGCTGACAGATACGCAGTATTTT
CASSLGRGLTDTQYF
>many|TRBV7-8|-|TRBJ1-1
TGTGCCAGCAGCTTGGGACAAGTTGCCACTGAAGCTTTCTTT
CASSLGQVATEAFF
>-|TRBV14|-|TRBJ1-2
TGTGCCAGCAGAGGTCCTACTTATGGCTACACCTTC
CASRGPTYGYTF
>-|TRBV4-2|TRBD2|TRBJ2-1
TGTGCCAGTGGACTAGCGGGGGGCAATGAGCAGTTCTTC
CASGLAGGNEQFF
>-|TRBV6-2/TRBV6-3|TRBD1|TRBJ1-1
TGTGCCAGCAGTTACGGGACAGGGGGCGCGGGCACTGAAGCTTTCTTT
CASSYGTGGAGTEAFF